The rows below give T cell receptor beta chains drawn from one sample of a study of blood T cell repertoires in COVID-19. TCRdb's copy holds only in-frame clones and misses some; the assay was immunoSEQ multiplex PCR. The table includes about 100,000 clones, about 76% detected once. The sequenced material came from peripheral blood. The receptors derive from a human donor in a cohort sampled during active COVID-19. The CDR3 runs from the conserved cysteine through the conserved F or W. D genes are given only for firm matches. For some rows the clone size is stated as once, few or many, or as a class when expanded; others skip it.

size	J	V	D	DNA	CDR3
NA	TRBJ2-7	TRBV10-3	TRBD1	TGTGCCATCACCCCGGGACAGGGTGATCGGGAGCAGTACTTC	CAITPGQGDREQYF
NA	TRBJ2-6	TRBV4-1	NA	TGCGCCAGCAGCCAAGAGAACAGGGTAAGAGGGGCCAACGTCCTGACTTTC	CASSQENRVRGANVLTF
once	TRBJ1-5	TRBV11-3	TRBD1	TGTGCCAGCAGCTTAGGATTGGGACAGGAAGCTTATAGCAATCAGCCCCAGCATTTT	CASSLGLGQEAYSNQPQHF
NA	TRBJ2-1	TRBV7-6	TRBD2	TGTGCCAGCAGCTTAGACGGACTAGCGGGCCCGGACAATGAGCAGTTCTTC	CASSLDGLAGPDNEQFF
NA	TRBJ2-7	TRBV18	TRBD2	TGTGCCAGCTCATCCGGAACTAGCGGGAGTTTCTACGAGCAGTACTTC	CASSSGTSGSFYEQYF
NA	TRBJ2-1	TRBV6-5	NA	TGTGCCAGCAGTTACGTTGGGAGTGGCGATGAGCAGTTCTTC	CASSYVGSGDEQFF
few	TRBJ1-6	TRBV5-4	NA	TGTGCCAGCAGCCCGCAGAGGGGGGGGAATTCACCCCTCCACTTT	CASSPQRGGNSPLHF
NA	TRBJ1-5	TRBV11-3	TRBD1	TGTGCCAGCAAGAGGGGGCAGGTAGGGAGTTTTTTCAATCAGCCCCAGCATTTT	CASKRGQVGSFFNQPQHF
few	TRBJ2-3	TRBV7-8	TRBD2	TGTGCCAGCAGTGGGACTAGCGGTACAGATACGCAGTATTTT	CASSGTSGTDTQYF
NA	TRBJ1-5	TRBV7-2	NA	TGTGCCAGCAACGAGGGGGGCAATCAGCCCCAGCATTTT	CASNEGGNQPQHF
NA	TRBJ2-2	TRBV11-2	NA	TGTGCCAGCAGGCTATGGCAGGGGACCGGGGAGCTGTTTTTT	CASRLWQGTGELFF
NA	TRBJ2-3	TRBV10-1	TRBD2	TGCGCCAGCAGTGAGCCGGGACTAGCAAAAGATACGCAGTATTTT	CASSEPGLAKDTQYF
NA	TRBJ2-7	TRBV10-2	TRBD2	TGCGCCAGCAGTGCGGGACTAGACTACGAGCAGTACTTC	CASSAGLDYEQYF
NA	TRBJ2-2	TRBV6-6	TRBD2	TGTGCCAGCAGGGCCCGACTAGCGGCCACCGGGGAGCTGTTTTTT	CASRARLAATGELFF
NA	TRBJ2-7	TRBV18	NA	TGTGCCAGCTCACCACCTCTGCCAGCCTACGAGCAGTACTTC	CASSPPLPAYEQYF
NA	TRBJ2-1	TRBV5-1	TRBD2	TGCGCCAGCAGCTTGTTAGAGTTAGCGGGACGGGAGCAGTTCTTC	CASSLLELAGREQFF